This T cell receptor (beta chain) is drawn from a study of response to subunit inactivated influenza vaccine. Study findings and constraints: Each seasonal influenza vaccination recruits few new T cells, the authors suggested.

V shed 5 bases, J shed 4 bases, and the junction held 8 bases outside the gene matches. This CDR3 contains 14 residues. The V gene's germline CDR1 is MDHEN and CDR2 SYDVKM. With regard to this clonotype: Its antigen is currently unknown.

TCRdb re-derived calls from the RT-PCR reads in MiXCR, one entry per CDR3 protein. The sample holds 500,000 to 550,000 distinct CDR3 sequences, approximately 7.7% seen once. J is TRBJ2-7 and V is TRBV28; TRBD1 aligns across 7 bases. The input for sequencing was PBMCs from blood, taken about 23 months after vaccination. This TCR derives from a man aged 50 to 69 who received an inactivated influenza vaccine. The CDR3 nucleotides read TGTGCCAGCAGTCCCGGACAGGATTATTACGAGCAGTACTTC. Residues: CASSPGQDYYEQYF.